The clone carrying this T cell receptor (beta chain) was counted once. The record originates from a study of control samples from healthy donors and cancer patients. Clones were sequenced by immunoSEQ multiplex PCR, and TCRdb holds only the in-frame ones, with some missing. The table has roughly 120,000 clones, 75% to 90% seen once. This clonotype was obtained from a woman between 50 and 59 years old with colorectal cancer. Sequencing used PBMCs.

CDR3 in amino acids: CASSPAQLNTEAFF. The DNA for the CDR3 is TGTGCCAGCAGTCCCGCCCAGCTGAACACTGAAGCTTTCTTT. The V and J genes are TRBV6-5 and TRBJ1-1; D unclear. Germline-derived CDR1 and CDR2 are MNHEY and SVGAGI. The V gene lost 5 bases and the J gene lost 0 bases, with 10 bases spanning the gap. CDR3 size: 14 residues.